The clone carrying this T cell receptor (beta chain) was picked up one time. Libraries were prepared by immunoSEQ multiplex PCR; TCRdb keeps only in-frame clonotypes and omits some of them. The sample has about 120,000 clones; approximately 90% are singletons. Trimming shortened V by 4 bases and J by 2 bases, and 11 bases separated the two germline ends. CDR1 is KGHDR and CDR2 is SFDVKD in the germline V gene. The CDR3 contains 14 residues. The sample comes from a study of control samples from healthy donors and cancer patients. The V gene is TRBV24-1, the J gene TRBJ2-7, with D tentatively TRBD1 (6 bases). The specimen was blood. This clonotype was sampled from a middle-aged man in good health. CDR3 bases: TGTGCCACCAGTGACCCGACAGGACCCTACGAGCAGTACTTC. This gives the protein CATSDPTGPYEQYF.